A selection of T cell receptor beta chains follows, all from one sample in a study of vaccination effects on CD4 cells after COVID-19. What these receptors recognize is not known. Assay: immunoSEQ multiplex PCR; the TCRdb copy retains only in-frame clones and omits some. This table holds tens of thousands of clones, roughly three quarters found once. This material consisted of CD4+ T cells from PBMCs cultured with HCoV-OC43 spike peptides, taken after COVID-19 vaccination. These receptor sequences come from a human donor who received a COVID-19 vaccine. Both conserved end residues are trimmed from each CDR3. Each record gives: V gene, J gene, CDR3 protein.

V gene: TRBV18
J gene: TRBJ2-1
CDR3 protein: ASSFYGGYNEQF

V gene: TRBV6-6
J gene: TRBJ2-6
CDR3 protein: ASRRDLSGANVLT

V gene: TRBV18
J gene: TRBJ2-1
CDR3 protein: ASSPPGRNEQF

V gene: TRBV5-1
J gene: TRBJ1-4
CDR3 protein: ASSSPGRQEKLF

V gene: TRBV7-2
J gene: TRBJ2-1
CDR3 protein: ASSLRWGNEQF

V gene: TRBV29-1
J gene: TRBJ2-1
CDR3 protein: SVQRDTEQF

V gene: TRBV6-2/TRBV6-3
J gene: TRBJ2-2
CDR3 protein: ASSSGLITGELF

V gene: TRBV12-3/TRBV12-4
J gene: TRBJ1-2
CDR3 protein: ASSLNGYT

V gene: TRBV25-1
J gene: TRBJ1-5
CDR3 protein: ASSAGTGDIYSNQPQH

V gene: TRBV6-1
J gene: TRBJ1-2
CDR3 protein: ASSEFRRLGYT

V gene: TRBV28
J gene: TRBJ1-3
CDR3 protein: ASSLDSPRGNTIY

V gene: TRBV19
J gene: TRBJ1-6
CDR3 protein: ASNPGQGNSPLH

V gene: TRBV19
J gene: TRBJ2-1
CDR3 protein: ASSGGTLLAGEQF

V gene: TRBV20-1
J gene: TRBJ2-1
CDR3 protein: SASAYEQF

V gene: TRBV5-5
J gene: TRBJ1-6
CDR3 protein: ASSLEGGLRDNSPLH

V gene: TRBV3-1/TRBV3-2
J gene: TRBJ2-1
CDR3 protein: ASTRAGEQF

V gene: TRBV6-1
J gene: TRBJ2-3
CDR3 protein: ASSGGTSHPTTDTQY

V gene: TRBV9
J gene: TRBJ2-6
CDR3 protein: ASSAGGGGANVLT

V gene: TRBV19
J gene: TRBJ2-5
CDR3 protein: ASRITGTAQETQY

V gene: TRBV24-1
J gene: TRBJ1-5
CDR3 protein: ATSEQGNQPQH

V gene: TRBV7-8
J gene: TRBJ2-5
CDR3 protein: ASSVTSGGAEETQY

V gene: TRBV2
J gene: TRBJ1-1
CDR3 protein: ASKQGSQNTEAF

V gene: TRBV12-5
J gene: TRBJ1-1
CDR3 protein: ASGLRVGTEAF

V gene: TRBV3-1/TRBV3-2
J gene: TRBJ1-1
CDR3 protein: ASSLRQGQTEAF

V gene: TRBV5-1
J gene: TRBJ1-6
CDR3 protein: ASSLEDRGNSPLH

V gene: TRBV12-3/TRBV12-4
J gene: TRBJ2-2
CDR3 protein: ASFRRTGELF

V gene: TRBV9
J gene: TRBJ2-3
CDR3 protein: ASSVDLPSTDTQY

V gene: TRBV15
J gene: TRBJ1-1
CDR3 protein: ATSRLALAGQSNTEAF